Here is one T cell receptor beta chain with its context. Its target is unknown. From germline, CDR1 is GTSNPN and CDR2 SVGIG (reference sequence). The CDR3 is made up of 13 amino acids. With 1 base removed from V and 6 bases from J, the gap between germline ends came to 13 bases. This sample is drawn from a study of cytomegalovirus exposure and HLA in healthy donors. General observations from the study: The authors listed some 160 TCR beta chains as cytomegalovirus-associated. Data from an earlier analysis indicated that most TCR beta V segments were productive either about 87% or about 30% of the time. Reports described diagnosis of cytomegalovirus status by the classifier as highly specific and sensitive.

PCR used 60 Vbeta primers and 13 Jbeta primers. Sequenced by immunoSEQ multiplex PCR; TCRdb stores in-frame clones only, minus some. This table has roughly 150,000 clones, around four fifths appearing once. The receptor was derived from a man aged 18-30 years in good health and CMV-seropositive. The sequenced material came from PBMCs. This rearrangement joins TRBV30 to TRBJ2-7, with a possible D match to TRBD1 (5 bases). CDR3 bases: TGTGCCTGGAGTGGCACCCGGACACGCGAGCAGTACTTC. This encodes CAWSGTRTREQYF.